At least ten counts were recorded for the clone carrying this TCR beta chain. These data originate in a study of T-cell reconstitution after alpha-beta-depleted transplantation in children. CDR1 and CDR2 from the germline V gene are SGHRS and YFSETQ. Trimming removed 1 base from V and 5 bases from J, with 10 bases in between. This CDR3 comprises 14 residues. Unique molecular identifiers were incorporated during preparation of the TCRbeta library. TCRdb analysed the PCR reads with MiXCR anew, one entry per CDR3 protein. The data hold hundreds of thousands of distinct CDR3 sequences, with about 12% observed a single time.

The clonotype originates from a girl aged 2-10 years with congenital amegakaryocytic thrombocytopenia, due to receive a stem cell transplant. The specimen comprised PBMCs, sampled before TCRalphabeta/CD19-depleted stem cell transplant. The chain couples TRBV5-1 to TRBJ2-1; unclear D gene. CDR3 DNA sequence: TGCGCCAGCAGCTTGCGCAGACAACACAATGAGCAGTTCTTC. It translates to CASSLRRQHNEQFF. The full variable domain, completed using reference TRBV5-1 and TRBJ2-1, is KAGVTQTPRYLIKTRGQQVTLSCSPISGHRSVSWYQQTPGQGLQFLFEYFSETQRNKGNFPGRFSGRQFSNSRSEMNVSTLELGDSALYLCASSLRRQHNEQFFGPGTRLTVL.